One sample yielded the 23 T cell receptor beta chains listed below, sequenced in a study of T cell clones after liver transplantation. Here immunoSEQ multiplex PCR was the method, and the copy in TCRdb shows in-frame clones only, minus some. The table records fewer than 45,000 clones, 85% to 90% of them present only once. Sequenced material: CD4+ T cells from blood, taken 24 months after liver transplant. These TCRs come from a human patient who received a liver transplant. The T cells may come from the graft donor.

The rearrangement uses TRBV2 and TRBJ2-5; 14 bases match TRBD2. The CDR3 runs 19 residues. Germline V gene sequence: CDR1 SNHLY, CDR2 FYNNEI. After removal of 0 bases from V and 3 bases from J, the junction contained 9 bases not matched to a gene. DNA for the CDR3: TGTGCCAGCAGTGAAGCAGGACTAGCGGGGGGCCTACGGGAAGAGACCCAGTACTTC. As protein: CASSEAGLAGGLREETQYF. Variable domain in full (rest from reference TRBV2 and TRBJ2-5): EPEVTQTPSHQVTQMGQEVILRCVPISNHLYFYWYRQILGQKVEFLVSFYNNEISEKSEIFDDQFSVERPDGSNFTLKIRSTKLEDSAMYFCASSEAGLAGGLREETQYFGPGTRLLVL.

CDR3 amino acids: CASSLGGGASYEQYF. DNA for the CDR3: TGTGCCAGCAGCTTAGGCGGGGGGGCCAGTTACGAGCAGTACTTC. The rearrangement links TRBV7-2 to TRBJ2-7, with 9 bases lining up with TRBD2. Per the germline V gene, CDR1 is SGHTA and CDR2 is FQGNSA. CDR3 size: 15 residues. J gave up 4 bases and V 1 base, and 5 bases lay outside the gene matches.

The CDR3 spells CSVARLGRETQYF. CDR3 coding DNA: TGCAGCGTCGCTAGATTGGGCAGGGAGACGCAGTATTTT. The chain has TRBV29-1 and TRBJ2-3; either TRBD1 or TRBD2 may supply D (5 bases each). CDR1 and CDR2 (germline): SQVTM, ANQGSEA. There are 13 residues in the CDR3. V was clipped by 6 bases and J by 9 bases, with 19 bases between them.

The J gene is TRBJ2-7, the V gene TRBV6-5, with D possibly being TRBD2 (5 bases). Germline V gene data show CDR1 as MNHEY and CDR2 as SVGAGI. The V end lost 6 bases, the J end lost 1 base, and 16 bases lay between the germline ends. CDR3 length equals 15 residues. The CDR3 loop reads CASSRAPGVSYEQYF. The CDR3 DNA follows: TGTGCCAGCAGCAGAGCTCCCGGGGTTTCCTACGAGCAGTACTTC.

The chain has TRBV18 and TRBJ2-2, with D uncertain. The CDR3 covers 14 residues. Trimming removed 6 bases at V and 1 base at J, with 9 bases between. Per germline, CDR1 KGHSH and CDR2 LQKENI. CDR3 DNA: TGTGCCAGCTCTCCCACCTTGAACACCGGGGAGCTGTTTTTT. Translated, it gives CASSPTLNTGELFF.

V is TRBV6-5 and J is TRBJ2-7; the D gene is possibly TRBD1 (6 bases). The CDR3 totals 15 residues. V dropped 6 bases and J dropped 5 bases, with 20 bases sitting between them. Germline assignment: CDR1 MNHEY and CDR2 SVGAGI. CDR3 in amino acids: CASRHPRQVRNEQYF. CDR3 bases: TGTGCCAGCAGACATCCGAGACAGGTGAGGAACGAGCAGTACTTC.

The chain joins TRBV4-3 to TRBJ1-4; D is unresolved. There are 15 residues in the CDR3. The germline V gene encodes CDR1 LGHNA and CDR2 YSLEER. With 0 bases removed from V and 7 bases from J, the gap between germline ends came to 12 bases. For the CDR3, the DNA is TGCGCCAGCAGCCAAGAACGGCACGGGCGTGAAAAACTGTTTTTT. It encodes CASSQERHGREKLFF.

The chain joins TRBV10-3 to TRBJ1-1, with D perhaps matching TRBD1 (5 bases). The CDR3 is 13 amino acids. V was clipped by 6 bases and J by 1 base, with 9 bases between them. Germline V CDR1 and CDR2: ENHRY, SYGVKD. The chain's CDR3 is CAIRKGENTEAFF. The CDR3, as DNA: TGTGCCATCAGGAAAGGGGAGAACACTGAAGCTTTCTTT.

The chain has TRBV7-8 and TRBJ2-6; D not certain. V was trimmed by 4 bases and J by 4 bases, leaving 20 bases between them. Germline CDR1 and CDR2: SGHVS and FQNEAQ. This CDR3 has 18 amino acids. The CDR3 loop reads CASSSQELPLPGANVLTF. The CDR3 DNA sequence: TGTGCCAGCAGCTCCCAGGAACTTCCTTTGCCCGGGGCCAACGTCCTGACTTTC. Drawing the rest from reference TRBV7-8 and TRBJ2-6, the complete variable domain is GAGVSQSPRYKVAKRGQDVALRCDPISGHVSLFWYQQALGQGPEFLTYFQNEAQLDKSGLPSDRFFAERPEGSVSTLKIQRTQQEDSAVYLCASSSQELPLPGANVLTFGAGSRLTVL.

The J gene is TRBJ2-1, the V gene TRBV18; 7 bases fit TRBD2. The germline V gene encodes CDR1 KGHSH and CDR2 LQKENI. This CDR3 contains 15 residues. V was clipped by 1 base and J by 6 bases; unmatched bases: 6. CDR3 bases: TGTGCCAGCTCACCACAAGGACTAGGACTCAATGAGCAGTTCTTC. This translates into CASSPQGLGLNEQFF.

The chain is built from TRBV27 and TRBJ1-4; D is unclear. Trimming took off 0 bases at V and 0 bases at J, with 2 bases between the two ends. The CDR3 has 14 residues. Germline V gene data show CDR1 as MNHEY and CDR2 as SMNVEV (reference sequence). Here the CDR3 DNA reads TGTGCCAGCAGTTTATCCACAACTAATGAAAAACTGTTTTTT. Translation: CASSLSTTNEKLFF.

The CDR3 sequence is CASSYGTDYQPQHF. CDR3 nucleotide sequence: TGTGCCAGCAGCTATGGGACCGATTATCAGCCCCAGCATTTT. The V gene is TRBV7-8, the J gene TRBJ1-5, with D tentatively TRBD1 (5 bases). CDR1 and CDR2 (germline): SGHVS, FQNEAQ. V shed 4 bases and J shed 5 bases, with 12 bases lying between them. The CDR3 sequence is 14 residues long.

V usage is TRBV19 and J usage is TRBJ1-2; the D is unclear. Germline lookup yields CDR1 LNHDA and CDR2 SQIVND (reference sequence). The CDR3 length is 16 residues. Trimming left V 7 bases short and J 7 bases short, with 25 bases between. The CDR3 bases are TGTGCCAGTATGCCGGATTCGGGAATCAGGTCTACTGGCTACACCTTC. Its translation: CASMPDSGIRSTGYTF.

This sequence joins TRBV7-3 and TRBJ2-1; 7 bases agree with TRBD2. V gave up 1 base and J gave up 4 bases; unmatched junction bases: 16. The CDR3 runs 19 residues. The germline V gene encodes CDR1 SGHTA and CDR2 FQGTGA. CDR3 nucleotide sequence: TGTGCCAGCAGCTTAAGGTCTAGCGGAGGCTTGATCGGGTACAATGAGCAGTTCTTC. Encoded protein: CASSLRSSGGLIGYNEQFF.

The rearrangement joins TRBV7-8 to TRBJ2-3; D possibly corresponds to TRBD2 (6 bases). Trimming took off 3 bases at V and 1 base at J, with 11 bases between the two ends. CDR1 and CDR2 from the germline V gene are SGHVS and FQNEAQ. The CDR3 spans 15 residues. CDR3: CASSLGSGRTDTQYF. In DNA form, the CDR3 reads TGTGCCAGCAGCTTGGGTAGCGGTCGCACAGATACGCAGTATTTT.

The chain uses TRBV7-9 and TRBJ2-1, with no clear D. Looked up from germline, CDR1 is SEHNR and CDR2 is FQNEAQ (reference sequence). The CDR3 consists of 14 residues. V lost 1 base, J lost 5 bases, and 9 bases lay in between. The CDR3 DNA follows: TGTGCCAGCAGCTTAGGGTCCACCGACAATGAGCAGTTCTTC. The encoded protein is CASSLGSTDNEQFF.

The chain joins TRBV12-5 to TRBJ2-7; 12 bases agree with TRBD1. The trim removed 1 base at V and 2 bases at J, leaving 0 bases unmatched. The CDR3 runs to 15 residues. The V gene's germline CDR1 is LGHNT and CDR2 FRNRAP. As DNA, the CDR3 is TGTGCTAGTGGTTTGGGGGACAGGGGGCCCTACGAGCAGTACTTC. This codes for CASGLGDRGPYEQYF.

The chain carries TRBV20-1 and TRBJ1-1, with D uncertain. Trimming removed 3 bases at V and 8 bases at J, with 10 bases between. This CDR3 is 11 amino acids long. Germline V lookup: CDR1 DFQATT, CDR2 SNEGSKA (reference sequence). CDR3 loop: CSARGTAEAFF. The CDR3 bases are TGCAGTGCTAGGGGAACGGCCGAAGCTTTCTTT.

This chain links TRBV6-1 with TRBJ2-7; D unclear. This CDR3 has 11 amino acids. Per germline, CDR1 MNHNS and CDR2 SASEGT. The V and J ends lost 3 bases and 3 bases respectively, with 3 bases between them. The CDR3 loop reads CASSDHYEQYF. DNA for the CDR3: TGTGCCAGCAGTGACCACTACGAGCAGTACTTC.

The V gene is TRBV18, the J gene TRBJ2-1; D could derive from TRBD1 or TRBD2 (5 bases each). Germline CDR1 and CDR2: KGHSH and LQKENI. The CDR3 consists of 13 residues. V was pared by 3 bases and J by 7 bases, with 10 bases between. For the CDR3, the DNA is TGTGCCAGCTCACCGGCCGAGGGGAATGAGCAGTTCTTC. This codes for CASSPAEGNEQFF.

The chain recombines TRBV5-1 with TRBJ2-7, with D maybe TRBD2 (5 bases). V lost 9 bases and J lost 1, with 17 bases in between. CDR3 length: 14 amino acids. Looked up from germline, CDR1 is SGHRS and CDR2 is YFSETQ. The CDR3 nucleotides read TGCGCCACCGCGTTAGCGCCTCCTTCCTACGAGCAGTACTTC. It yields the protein CATALAPPSYEQYF.

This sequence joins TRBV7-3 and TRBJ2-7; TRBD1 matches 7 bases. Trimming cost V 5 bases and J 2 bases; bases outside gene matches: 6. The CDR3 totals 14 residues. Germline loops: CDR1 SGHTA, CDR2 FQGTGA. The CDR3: CASSRTGAAYEQYF. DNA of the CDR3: TGTGCCAGCAGCCGCACAGGGGCGGCCTACGAGCAGTACTTC.

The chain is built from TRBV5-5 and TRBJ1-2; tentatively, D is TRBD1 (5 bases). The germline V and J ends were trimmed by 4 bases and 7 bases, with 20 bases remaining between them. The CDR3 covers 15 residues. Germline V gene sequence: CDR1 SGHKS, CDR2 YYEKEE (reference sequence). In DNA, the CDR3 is TGTGCCAGCAGCGCAAACGGCCTTAATGGGGCTGGCTACACCTTC. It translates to CASSANGLNGAGYTF.